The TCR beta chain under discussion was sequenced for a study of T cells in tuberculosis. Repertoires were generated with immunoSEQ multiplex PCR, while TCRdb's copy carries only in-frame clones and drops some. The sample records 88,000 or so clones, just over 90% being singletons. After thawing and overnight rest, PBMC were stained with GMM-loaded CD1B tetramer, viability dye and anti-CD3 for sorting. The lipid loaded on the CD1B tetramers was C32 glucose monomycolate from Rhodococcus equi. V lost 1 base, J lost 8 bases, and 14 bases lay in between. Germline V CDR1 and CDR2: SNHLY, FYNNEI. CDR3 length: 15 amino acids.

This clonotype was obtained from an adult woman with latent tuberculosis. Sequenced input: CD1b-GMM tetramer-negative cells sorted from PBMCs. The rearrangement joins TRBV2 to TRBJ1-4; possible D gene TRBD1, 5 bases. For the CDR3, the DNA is TGTGCCAGCAGTGAAGTAGAGGGCCGGGGGGAAAAACTGTTTTTT. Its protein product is CASSEVEGRGEKLFF.